The entry below gives a single T cell receptor beta chain sequence along with its context. The antigen remains unidentified. These data come from a study of T-cell reconstitution after alpha-beta-depleted transplantation in children. Notes on the study in general: Certain patients had high TCRbeta diversity at day 60, and it came from recipient T cells and thymic progenitors that survived. Several hundred expanded graft clones reportedly supplied alpha-beta T cells about two months after transplant. A year post-transplant, T-cell counts and diversity derived mostly from newly produced T cells.

It was with unique molecular identifiers that the TCRbeta library was prepared. TCRdb reanalysed the PCR reads using MiXCR and keeps one entry per CDR3 protein. The table shows 490,000 or so distinct CDR3 sequences, with roughly a tenth occurring only once. Germline V gene data show CDR1 as MGHRA and CDR2 as YSYEKL. Trimming took off 4 bases at V and 4 bases at J, with 13 bases between the two ends. The CDR3 sequence is 15 residues long. This chain links TRBV4-1 with TRBJ1-4; D might be TRBD1 (5 bases). The specimen comprised PBMCs, sampled before TCRalphabeta/CD19-depleted stem cell transplant. This receptor was taken from a child aged 2-15 years with inherited bone marrow failure, due to receive a stem cell transplant. Here the CDR3 DNA reads TGCGCCAGCAGCCCCCGAGGGGAACGTAATGAAAAACTGTTTTTT. It codes for CASSPRGERNEKLFF.